This T cell receptor beta chain came from a study of shared clonotypes between healthy human individuals. This clone was counted between two and nine times. The protocol was immunoSEQ multiplex PCR, while the TCRdb copy is restricted to in-frame clones and leaves out a portion. The data contain around 350,000 clones, more than 60% of them singletons. Trimming left V 2 bases short and J 5 bases short, with 18 bases between. This CDR3 has 16 amino acids. Germline assignment: CDR1 KGHSH and CDR2 LQKENI. The clonotype comes from a man in his thirties or forties in good health. The rearrangement joins TRBV18 to TRBJ1-1; D is uncertain. Sequenced sample: memory CD4+ T cells sorted from blood. Sample subset: CD45RA-negative fraction. CDR3 in amino acids: CASSPITTIEVTEAFF. CDR3 DNA: TGTGCCAGCTCACCAATAACGACGATAGAGGTAACTGAAGCTTTCTTT. The full variable domain, rest sourced from reference TRBV18 and TRBJ1-1, is NAGVMQNPRHLVRRRGQEARLRCSPMKGHSHVYWYRQLPEEGLKFMVYLQKENIIDESGMPKERFSAEFPKEGPSILRIQQVVRGDSAAYFCASSPITTIEVTEAFFGQGTRLTVV.